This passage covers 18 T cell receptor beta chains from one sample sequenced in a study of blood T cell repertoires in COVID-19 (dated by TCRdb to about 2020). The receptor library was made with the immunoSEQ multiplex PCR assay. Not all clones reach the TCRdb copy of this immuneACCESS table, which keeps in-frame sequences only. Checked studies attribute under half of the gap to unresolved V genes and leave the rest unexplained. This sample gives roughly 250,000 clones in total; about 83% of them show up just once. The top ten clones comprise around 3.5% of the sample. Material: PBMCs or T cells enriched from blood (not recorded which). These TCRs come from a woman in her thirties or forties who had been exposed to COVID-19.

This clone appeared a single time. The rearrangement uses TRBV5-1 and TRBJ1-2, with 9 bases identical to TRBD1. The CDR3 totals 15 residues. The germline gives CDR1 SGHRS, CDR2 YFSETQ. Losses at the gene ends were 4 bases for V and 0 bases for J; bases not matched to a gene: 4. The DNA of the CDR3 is TGCGCCAGCAGCCTGGGACAGGGAGCTAACTATGGCTACACCTTC. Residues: CASSLGQGANYGYTF.

The CDR3 nucleotides are TGTGCCAGCAGTGATGCGAACGCTAACTATGGCTACACCTTC. Residues: CASSDANANYGYTF. The chain couples TRBV2 to TRBJ1-2; D unclear. The germline gives CDR1 SNHLY, CDR2 FYNNEI. The CDR3 is made up of 14 amino acids. V gave up 3 bases and J gave up 0 bases, with 8 bases separating them.

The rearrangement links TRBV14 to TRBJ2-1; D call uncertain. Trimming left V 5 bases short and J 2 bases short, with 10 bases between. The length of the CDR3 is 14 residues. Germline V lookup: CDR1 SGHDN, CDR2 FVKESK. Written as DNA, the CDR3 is TGTGCCAGCAGCTCCCGGGTCGCCTACAATGAGCAGTTCTTC. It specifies CASSSRVAYNEQFF.

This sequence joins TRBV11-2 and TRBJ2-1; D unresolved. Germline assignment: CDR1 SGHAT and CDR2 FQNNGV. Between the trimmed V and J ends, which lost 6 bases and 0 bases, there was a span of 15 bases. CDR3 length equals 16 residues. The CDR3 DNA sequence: TGTGCCAGCAGGTTCGAAGAATTTAGCTCCTACAATGAGCAGTTCTTC. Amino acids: CASRFEEFSSYNEQFF.

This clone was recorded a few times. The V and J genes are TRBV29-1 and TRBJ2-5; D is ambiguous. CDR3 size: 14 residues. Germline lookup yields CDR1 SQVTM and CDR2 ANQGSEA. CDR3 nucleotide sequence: TGCAGGGAGCCCTTGGAAGGATGTGGGGAGACCCAGTACTTC. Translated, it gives CREPLEGCGETQYF.

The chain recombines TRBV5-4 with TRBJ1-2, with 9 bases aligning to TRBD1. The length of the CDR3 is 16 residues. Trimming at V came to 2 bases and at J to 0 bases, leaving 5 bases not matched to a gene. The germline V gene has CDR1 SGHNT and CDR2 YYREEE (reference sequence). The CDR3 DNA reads TGTGCCAGCAGCTTTGGACAGGGGTACACTAACTATGGCTACACCTTC. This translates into CASSFGQGYTNYGYTF.

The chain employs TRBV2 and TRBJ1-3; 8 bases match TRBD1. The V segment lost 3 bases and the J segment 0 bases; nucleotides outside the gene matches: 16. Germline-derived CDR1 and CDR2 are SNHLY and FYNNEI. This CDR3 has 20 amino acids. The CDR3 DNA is TGTGCCAGCAGTGACGTCCTGGGGGACGCAGGGGGCCACTCTGGAAACACCATATATTTT. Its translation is CASSDVLGDAGGHSGNTIYF.

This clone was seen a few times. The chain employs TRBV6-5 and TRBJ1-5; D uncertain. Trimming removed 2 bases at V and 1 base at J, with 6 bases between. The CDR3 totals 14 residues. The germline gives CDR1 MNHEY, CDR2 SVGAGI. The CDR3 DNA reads TGTGCCAGCAGTTACGGTCAGAGCAATCAGCCCCAGCATTTT. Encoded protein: CASSYGQSNQPQHF.

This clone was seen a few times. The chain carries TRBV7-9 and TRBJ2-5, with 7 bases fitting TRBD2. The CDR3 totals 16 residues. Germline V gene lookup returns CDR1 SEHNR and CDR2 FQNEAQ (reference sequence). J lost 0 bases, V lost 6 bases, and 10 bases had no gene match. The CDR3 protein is CASSPGRGTYQETQYF. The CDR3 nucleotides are TGTGCCAGCAGTCCAGGGCGGGGGACCTACCAAGAGACCCAGTACTTC.

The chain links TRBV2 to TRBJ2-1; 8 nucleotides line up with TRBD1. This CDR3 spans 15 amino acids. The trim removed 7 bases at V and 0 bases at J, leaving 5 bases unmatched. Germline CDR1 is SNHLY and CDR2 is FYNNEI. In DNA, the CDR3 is TGTGCCAGCAAGCCCGACAGGGGCTCCTACAATGAGCAGTTCTTC. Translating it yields CASKPDRGSYNEQFF.

CDR3 sequence: CASSPPAGSYEQYF. The CDR3 DNA is TGTGCCAGCAGCCCCCCTGCGGGGTCCTACGAGCAGTACTTC. The J gene is TRBJ2-7, the V gene TRBV3-1 (or the pseudogene TRBV3-2); weak D call: TRBD2 (6 bases). The CDR3 contains 14 residues. Germline CDR1 is LGHDT and CDR2 is YNNKEL (reference sequence). Trimming took 4 bases from V and 1 from J, leaving 11 bases between them.

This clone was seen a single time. Here the CDR3 DNA reads TGCGCCAGCACTAGCGGCACTAGCACAGATACGCAGTATTTT. Translation: CASTSGTSTDTQYF. The V call is TRBV5-1, the J call TRBJ2-3, with 7 bases identical to TRBD2. The CDR3 is made up of 14 amino acids. In germline, CDR1 is SGHRS, CDR2 YFSETQ. J was trimmed by 0 bases and V by 6 bases; bases with no gene match: 4.

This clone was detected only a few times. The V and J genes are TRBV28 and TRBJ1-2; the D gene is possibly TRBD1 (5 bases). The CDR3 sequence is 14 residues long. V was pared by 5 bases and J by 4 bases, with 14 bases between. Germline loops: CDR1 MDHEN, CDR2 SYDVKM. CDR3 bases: TGTGCCAGCAGTGCCCAGGGTCGTGTCTATGGCTACACCTTC. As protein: CASSAQGRVYGYTF.

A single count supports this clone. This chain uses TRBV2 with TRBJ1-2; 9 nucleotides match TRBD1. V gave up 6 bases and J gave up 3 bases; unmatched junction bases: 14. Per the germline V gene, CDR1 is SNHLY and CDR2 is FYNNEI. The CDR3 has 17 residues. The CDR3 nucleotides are TGTGCCAGCAGGGCCGGGACAGGGCGCGTGTGGGACTATGGCTACACCTTC. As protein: CASRAGTGRVWDYGYTF.

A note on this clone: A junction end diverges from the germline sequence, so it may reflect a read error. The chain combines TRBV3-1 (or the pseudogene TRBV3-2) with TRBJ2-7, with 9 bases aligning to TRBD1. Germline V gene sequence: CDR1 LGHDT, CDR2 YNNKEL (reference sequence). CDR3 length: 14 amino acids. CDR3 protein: CASSQRRDRAPQHF. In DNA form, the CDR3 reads TGTGCCAGCAGCCAACGCCGGGACAGGGCCCCTCAGCACTTC.

The CDR3 bases are TGTGCCAGCAGTTTCCGGCGGGGGGCCAGCGGCGGGGAGCTGTTTTTT. Residues: CASSFRRGASGGELFF. The rearrangement links TRBV28 to TRBJ2-2, with TRBD2 identical over 8 bases. Germline V gene sequence: CDR1 MDHEN, CDR2 SYDVKM. V shed 3 bases and J 7 bases; nucleotides not matched to a gene: 10. The length of the CDR3 is 16 residues.

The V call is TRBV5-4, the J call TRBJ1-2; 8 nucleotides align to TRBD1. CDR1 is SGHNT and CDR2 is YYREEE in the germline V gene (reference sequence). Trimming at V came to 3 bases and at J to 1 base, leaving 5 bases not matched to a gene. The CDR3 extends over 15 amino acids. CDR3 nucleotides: TGTGCCAGCAGCTGGGGGACAGGAGGTAACTATGGCTACACCTTC. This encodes CASSWGTGGNYGYTF.

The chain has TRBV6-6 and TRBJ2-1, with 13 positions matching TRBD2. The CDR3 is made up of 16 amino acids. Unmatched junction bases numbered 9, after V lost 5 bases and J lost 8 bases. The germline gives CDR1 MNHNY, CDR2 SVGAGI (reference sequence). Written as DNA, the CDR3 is TGTGCCAGCAGTGCTACCGGGACTAGCGGGGTAGATGAGCAGTTCTTC. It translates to CASSATGTSGVDEQFF.